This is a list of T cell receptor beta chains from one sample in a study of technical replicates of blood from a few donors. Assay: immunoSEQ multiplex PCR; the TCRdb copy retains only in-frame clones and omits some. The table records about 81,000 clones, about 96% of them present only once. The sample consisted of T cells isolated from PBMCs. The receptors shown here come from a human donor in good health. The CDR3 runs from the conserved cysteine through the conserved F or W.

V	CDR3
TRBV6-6	CASSSGGYTF
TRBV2	CASSERRGRDEKLFF
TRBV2	CASSDFKREFYEQYF
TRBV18	CASSPTSATNEKLFF
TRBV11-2	CASSPGRVSYNEQFF
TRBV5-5	CASSLLGQGGSGGYTF
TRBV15	CATRVDNSPLHF
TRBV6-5	CASSQDILMNTEAFF
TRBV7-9	CASSLGLPPAQAQHF
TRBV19	CASTFTSPRTGELFF
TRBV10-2	CACRASMNTEAFF
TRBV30	CAWSLTGGGELFF
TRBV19	CASGNRQGIGTDTQYF
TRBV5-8	CASSLSWQRMNTEAFF
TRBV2	CASSPGLSTDTQYF
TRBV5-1	CASSRRGQGALGDTEAFF
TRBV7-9	CASSLVPRMETQYF
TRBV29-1	CSVEDSGSYEQYF
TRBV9	CASSVGGTSSYEQYF
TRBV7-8	CASSLAGGGPYEQYF
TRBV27	CASSTDRGSYNEQFF
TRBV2	CASTLALATNEKLFF
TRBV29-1	CSVGWGRGPYEQYF
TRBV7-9	CASSRKDRVNEQFF
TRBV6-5	CASRESGSSHNEQFF
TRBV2	CASSDPQTGDLGGYTF
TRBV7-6	CASSSQVEQFF
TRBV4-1	CASSVGRGTYTEAFF
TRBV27	CASSSPSRASTGELFF
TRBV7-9	CASSSGLAGVHEQYF
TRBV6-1	CASSNPGLASNEQFF
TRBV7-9	CASSSLSRVTSGNTIYF
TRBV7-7	CASSSHLASNTGELFF
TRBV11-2	CASSHTGGAGNEKLFF
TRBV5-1	CASSWWDAGGTEAFF
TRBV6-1	CASILAGNSYNEQFF
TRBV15	CATSRLQGGYPYPYNEQFF
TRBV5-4	CASSQRSGQGVYEQYF
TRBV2	CASSDTDNPNYGYTF
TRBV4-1	CASNIQGNSNQPQHF
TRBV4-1	CASSQEIRGPTEAFF
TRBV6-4	CASSVDRGLEAFF
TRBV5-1	CASSPEGGGYTF
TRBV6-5	CASSYNRGNEQFF
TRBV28	CASSFSGGWHNEQYF
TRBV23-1	CASSRARAIKNIQYF
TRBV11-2	CASSLIWLAGNEQFF
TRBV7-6	CASRQGYRGPNEKLFF
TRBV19	CASSLTRGADTQYF
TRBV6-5	CASSTGGGRGYTF
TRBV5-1	CASSWGQNTEAFF
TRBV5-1	CASSYGRRLQETQYF
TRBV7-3	CASSPTDRQKNTGELFF
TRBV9	CASSTGGEVQQYF
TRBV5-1	CASSLYSNQPQHF